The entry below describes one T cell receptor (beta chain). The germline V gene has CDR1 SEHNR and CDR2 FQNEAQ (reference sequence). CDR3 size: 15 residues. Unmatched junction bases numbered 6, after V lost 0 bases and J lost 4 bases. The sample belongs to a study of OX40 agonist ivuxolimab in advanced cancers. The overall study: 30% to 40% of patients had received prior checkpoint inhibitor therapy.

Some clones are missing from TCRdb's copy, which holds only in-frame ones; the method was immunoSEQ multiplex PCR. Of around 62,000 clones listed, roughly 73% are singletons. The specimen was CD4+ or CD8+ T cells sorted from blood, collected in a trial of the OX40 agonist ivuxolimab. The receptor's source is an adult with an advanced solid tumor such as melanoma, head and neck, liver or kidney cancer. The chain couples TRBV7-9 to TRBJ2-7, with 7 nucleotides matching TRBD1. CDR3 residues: CASSLASAGGYEQYF. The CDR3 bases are TGTGCCAGCAGCTTAGCGTCGGCAGGGGGTTACGAGCAGTACTTC.